One T cell receptor (beta chain) is described in this entry. In the original processing: The assay estimated nucleated cells by amplifying reference gene primers. Some clones are missing from TCRdb's copy, which holds only in-frame ones; the method was immunoSEQ multiplex PCR. V, J and clone size are taken as reported in that table, and D and trimming were inferred from the DNA itself. This table holds 300,000 to 350,000 clones, roughly 89% found once. V was clipped by 6 bases and J by 6 bases, with 21 bases between them. There are 16 residues in the CDR3. CDR1 is MDHEN, CDR2 SYDVKM, per germline. The sample is drawn from a study of blood T cell repertoires in COVID-19. Across about two dozen US areas, participants ranged in age from about 18 to 100 years. Assignment of participants to cohorts was predicated upon participant-reported clinical history. Among Cohort 3 donors, those recovered had two negative PCRs, clearance, or symptom resolution.

This TCR was recovered from a woman aged 25 to 39 who had recovered from COVID-19. This chain links TRBV28 with TRBJ1-5, with D uncertain. Sequenced input: PBMCs or T cells enriched from blood (not recorded which). The CDR3: CASSSGETMWVQPQHF. CDR3 nucleotides: TGTGCCAGCAGCAGTGGGGAGACAATGTGGGTTCAGCCCCAGCATTTT.